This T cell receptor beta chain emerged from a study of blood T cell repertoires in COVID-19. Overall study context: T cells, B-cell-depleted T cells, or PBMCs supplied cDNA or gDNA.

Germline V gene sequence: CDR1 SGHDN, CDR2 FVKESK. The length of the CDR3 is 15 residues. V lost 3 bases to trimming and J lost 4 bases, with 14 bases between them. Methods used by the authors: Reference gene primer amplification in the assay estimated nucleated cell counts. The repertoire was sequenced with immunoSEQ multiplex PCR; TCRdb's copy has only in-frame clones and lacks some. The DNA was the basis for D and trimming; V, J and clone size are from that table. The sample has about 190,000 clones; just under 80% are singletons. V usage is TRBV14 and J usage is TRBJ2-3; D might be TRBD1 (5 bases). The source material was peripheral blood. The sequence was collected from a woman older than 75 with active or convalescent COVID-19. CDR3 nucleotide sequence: TGTGCCAGCAGCCAGGGGCGAATCTTTTCAGATACGCAGTATTTT. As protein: CASSQGRIFSDTQYF.